This TCR beta chain was identified in a study of radiotherapy plus CTLA-4 blockade in lung cancer. Study-level points and caveats: There was expansion of tumor-derived TCR clones in blood after radiotherapy plus ipilimumab.

The CDR3 length is 14 residues. The V end lost 3 bases, the J end lost 4 bases, and 12 bases lay between the germline ends. CDR1 LNHNV and CDR2 YYDKDF come from the germline V gene (reference sequence). Focal radiation plus CTLA-4 blockade with ipilimumab was given to patients with chemo-refractory metastatic non-small-cell lung cancer. Clones were read by immunoSEQ multiplex PCR, and TCRdb kept only the in-frame ones, dropping some. The sample shows about 48,000 clones, around nine tenths of them seen only once. About this clone itself: Antigen specificity is unknown.

The sample in question was peripheral blood, obtained from a patient treated with radiotherapy plus ipilimumab. The V gene is TRBV15, the J gene TRBJ1-2; unclear D gene. The TCR was taken from a human donor with non-small cell lung cancer that progressed on radiotherapy plus ipilimumab. Some clones in this sample may be carry-over from other donors' samples. DNA of the CDR3: TGTGCCACCAGCAGTAGAGGGTCGGCCTATGGCTACACCTTC. Amino acids: CATSSRGSAYGYTF.